Shown below are 20 T cell receptor beta chains from a single sample sequenced in a study of human T cells and chemical hapten exposure. Using its own MiXCR run on the RACE reads, TCRdb lists one record per CDR3 protein. This table has roughly 75,000 distinct CDR3 sequences, 8.6% appearing once. The time point was: healthy volunteer bleed at 6 weeks. Total RNA extraction was carried out from unfractionated whole blood. The specimen sequenced was whole blood. These receptor sequences come from a female donor in good health. Some clones in this sample may be carry-over from other donors' samples.

This clonotype was seen at least ten times. The V gene is TRBV10-2, the J gene TRBJ1-1; possible D gene TRBD1, 5 bases. V was pared by 2 bases and J by 11 bases, with 15 bases between. The CDR3 is 13 amino acids. CDR1 is WSHSY and CDR2 is SAAADI in the germline V gene. The CDR3 nucleotides read TGCGCCAGCAGTGAGGGCCCAGGGTATAAGGCTTTCTTT. Translation: CASSEGPGYKAFF.

Concerning this clonotype: A much bigger clone sits one base away, suggesting this may be a read error. The chain's CDR3 is CSARDQANLAAFEAFF. The CDR3 DNA sequence: TGCAGTGCTAGAGATCAGGCAAACCTCGCCGCATTTGAAGCTTTCTTT. V usage is TRBV20-1 and J usage is TRBJ1-1; unclear D gene. CDR3 length equals 16 residues. CDR1 and CDR2 from the germline V gene are DFQATT and SNEGSKA (reference sequence). Deletions cut 0 bases from V and 7 bases from J, with 21 bases between.

This clonotype was counted many times. The chain recombines TRBV20-1 with TRBJ2-5; 7 nucleotides line up with TRBD2. CDR1 and CDR2 from the germline V gene are DFQATT and SNEGSKA (reference sequence). This CDR3 comprises 14 residues. Trimming took 5 bases from V and 2 from J; bases not matched to a gene: 8. The CDR3 sequence is CSAQDPRGQETQYF. In DNA, the CDR3 is TGCAGTGCTCAAGACCCGCGGGGGCAAGAGACCCAGTACTTC.

With regard to this clonotype: A read error is possible here, since a much larger clone lies one base away. The chain employs TRBV2 and TRBJ1-1; 8 positions agree with TRBD1. The germline gives CDR1 SNHLY, CDR2 FYNNEI. Trimming at V came to 0 bases and at J to 6 bases, leaving 9 bases not matched to a gene. This CDR3 has 16 residues. CDR3 residues: CASSEAYGDRIAEAFF. CDR3 nucleotides: TGTGCCAGCAGTGAAGCCTATGGGGACAGGATCGCTGAAGCTTTCTTT.

This clonotype occurred many times. The chain has TRBV12-3 or TRBV12-4 and TRBJ1-1; maybe TRBD1 (6 bases). The V end was cut by 3 bases, the J end by 4 bases, with 9 bases between. This CDR3 contains 13 residues. CDR3 nucleotides: TGTGCCAGCAGTTTTAACAGGGTCACTGAAGCTTTCTTT. Its protein product is CASSFNRVTEAFF.

The chain couples TRBV7-2 to TRBJ1-6; D is possibly TRBD1 (5 bases). The CDR3 sequence is 15 residues long. Looked up from germline, CDR1 is SGHTA and CDR2 is FQGNSA. The V and J ends lost 5 bases and 6 bases respectively, with 14 bases between them. The chain's CDR3 is CASSGLGVANSPLHF. CDR3 coding DNA: TGTGCCAGCAGCGGCCTGGGGGTAGCTAATTCACCCCTCCACTTT.

This clonotype was detected ten times or more. This sequence joins TRBV6-2 or TRBV6-3 and TRBJ2-7; unclear D gene. Germline lookup yields CDR1 MNHEY and CDR2 SVGEGT. Trimming stripped 2 bases from V and 2 bases from J, with 7 bases between. There are 13 residues in the CDR3. The CDR3 is CASSYGPTYEQYF. CDR3 sequence (DNA): TGTGCCAGCAGTTACGGCCCCACCTACGAGCAGTACTTC.

This clonotype was seen at least ten times. J is TRBJ1-6 and V is TRBV6-6; no clear D. The CDR3 has 15 residues. The V end lost 2 bases, the J end lost 8 bases, and 13 bases lay between the germline ends. Germline V CDR1 and CDR2: MNHNY, SVGAGI (reference sequence). CDR3 in amino acids: CASSYLGSRDSPLHF. In nucleotides, the CDR3 is TGTGCCAGCAGTTACCTGGGGTCTAGAGATTCACCCCTCCACTTT.

The chain links TRBV6-5 to TRBJ2-1; maybe TRBD2 (5 bases). The CDR3 spans 15 residues. Trimming pared 8 bases from V and 0 bases from J, leaving 14 bases between. Looked up from germline, CDR1 is MNHEY and CDR2 is SVGAGI. The DNA for the CDR3 is TGTGCCAGCCGAAGCGGATTGAGCTCCTACAATGAGCAGTTCTTC. It translates to CASRSGLSSYNEQFF.

The table lists this clonotype with a few counts. The chain uses TRBV4-2 and TRBJ2-3; D may match TRBD1 or TRBD2 (5 bases each). CDR3 length: 17 amino acids. Between the trimmed V and J ends, which lost 0 bases and 0 bases, there was a span of 13 bases. The germline CDR1 and CDR2 sequences are LGHNA and YNFKEQ. CDR3 in amino acids: CASSQDLGTHSTDTQYF. The CDR3 bases are TGTGCCAGCAGCCAAGATCTAGGGACCCATAGCACAGATACGCAGTATTTT.

The genes are TRBV7-3 and TRBJ1-5, with no clear D. This CDR3 region has 15 residues. Germline assignment: CDR1 SGHTA and CDR2 FQGTGA. Between the trimmed V and J ends, which lost 0 bases and 0 bases, there was a span of 6 bases. CDR3 nucleotide sequence: TGTGCCAGCAGCTTAACGGGAAATAGCAATCAGCCCCAGCATTTT. Translated: CASSLTGNSNQPQHF.

The chain links TRBV24-1 to TRBJ2-7; tentative D call: TRBD1 (5 bases). Trimming pared 4 bases from V and 3 bases from J, leaving 9 bases between. Germline V gene sequence: CDR1 KGHDR, CDR2 SFDVKD. The CDR3 spans 13 residues. The CDR3 sequence is CATSDRAGYEQYF. As DNA, the CDR3 is TGTGCCACCAGTGACAGGGCTGGCTACGAGCAGTACTTC.

The table lists this clonotype with many counts. The chain combines TRBV6-1 with TRBJ2-7, with a tentative D call TRBD1 (6 bases). Trimming pared 4 bases from V and 1 base from J, leaving 11 bases between. Germline V CDR1 and CDR2: MNHNS, SASEGT. The CDR3 runs 14 residues. The CDR3 protein is CASSATTGSYEQYF. For the CDR3, the DNA is TGTGCCAGCAGTGCCACCACAGGGTCCTACGAGCAGTACTTC.

This clonotype was counted at least ten times. The chain carries TRBV29-1 and TRBJ2-4; D possibly corresponds to TRBD1 (6 bases). The CDR3 has 12 residues. Germline V gene lookup returns CDR1 SQVTM and CDR2 ANQGSEA. Trimming took off 3 bases at V and 5 bases at J, with 8 bases between the two ends. This CDR3 is CSVDAGENIQYF. CDR3 in DNA: TGCAGCGTTGATGCAGGGGAAAACATTCAGTACTTC.

This chain joins TRBV5-5 and TRBJ2-3; maybe TRBD1 (5 bases). Germline-derived CDR1 and CDR2 are SGHKS and YYEKEE (reference sequence). V was shortened by 0 bases and J by 1 base, with 6 bases between the two germline ends. This CDR3 has 14 amino acids. CDR3 in DNA: TGTGCCAGCAGCTTGGAAGGGGGCACAGATACGCAGTATTTT. Translating gives CASSLEGGTDTQYF. The full variable domain, with the rest looked up from reference TRBV5-5 and TRBJ2-3, is DAGVTQSPTHLIKTRGQQVTLRCSPISGHKSVSWYQQVLGQGPQFIFQYYEKEERGRGNFPDRFSARQFPNYSSELNVNALLLGDSALYLCASSLEGGTDTQYFGPGTRLTVL.

This clonotype was counted between two and nine times. The CDR3 spells CASVSWDFRNSPLHF. The CDR3 coding sequence is TGCGCCAGCGTTTCGTGGGACTTCAGGAATTCACCCCTCCACTTT. V is TRBV10-1 and J is TRBJ1-6; D may be TRBD1 (5 bases). CDR1 and CDR2 from the germline V gene are WNHNN and SYGVQD (reference sequence). The V gene lost 8 bases and the J gene lost 7 bases, with 18 bases spanning the gap. This CDR3 spans 15 amino acids.

This clonotype was seen ten or more times. CDR3 in DNA: TGTGCCAGCAGGCATCAGGGGGAAGTGAACTATGGCTACACCTTC. Protein product: CASRHQGEVNYGYTF. The V gene is TRBV28, the J gene TRBJ1-2; 7 bases line up with TRBD1. The CDR3 spans 15 residues. Germline values: CDR1 MDHEN, CDR2 SYDVKM. V trimming: 6 bases; J trimming: 2 bases; junction bases outside the gene matches: 9.

This chain links TRBV28 with TRBJ2-7; D not certain. CDR1 and CDR2 from the germline V gene are MDHEN and SYDVKM. This CDR3 contains 19 residues. Trimming took off 2 bases at V and 0 bases at J, with 23 bases between the two ends. CDR3 region: CASSLPSLPGPTSSYEQYF. The CDR3 DNA follows: TGTGCCAGCAGTTTACCGTCACTGCCTGGCCCCACGAGCTCCTACGAGCAGTACTTC.

The table lists this clonotype with a few counts. The V call is TRBV6-4, the J call TRBJ2-7; 8 positions agree with TRBD1. CDR3 length: 14 residues. In germline, CDR1 is MRHNA, CDR2 SNTAGT. V was clipped by 7 bases and J by 5 bases; unmatched bases: 10. The CDR3: CASKDREPVHEQYF. The DNA for the CDR3 is TGTGCCAGCAAGGACAGGGAACCTGTCCACGAGCAGTACTTC.

Points on this clonotype: Its ends do not fully match the called genes, so a read error is possible. The genes are TRBV5-6 and TRBJ2-7; 12 bases are a match to TRBD2. This CDR3 is built from 15 residues. Germline V gene sequence: CDR1 SGHDT, CDR2 YYEEEE. The CDR3 sequence is CVSSSLTSGGYEQYF. The DNA for the CDR3 is TGTGTCAGCAGCTCCTTGACTAGCGGGGGATACGAGCAGTACTTC.